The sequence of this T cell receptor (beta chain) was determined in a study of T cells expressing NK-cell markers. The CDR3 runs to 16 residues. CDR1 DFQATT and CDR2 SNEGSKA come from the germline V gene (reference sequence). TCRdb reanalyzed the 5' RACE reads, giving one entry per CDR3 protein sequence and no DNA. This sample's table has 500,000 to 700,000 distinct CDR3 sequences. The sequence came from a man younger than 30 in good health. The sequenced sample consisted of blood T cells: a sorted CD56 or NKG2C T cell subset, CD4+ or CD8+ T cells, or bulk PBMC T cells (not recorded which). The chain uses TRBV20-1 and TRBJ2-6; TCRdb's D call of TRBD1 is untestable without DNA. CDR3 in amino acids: CSARDPLLGGANVLTF.